This is a list of T cell receptor beta chains from one sample in a study of blood T cell repertoires in COVID-19. Libraries were prepared by immunoSEQ multiplex PCR; TCRdb keeps only in-frame clonotypes and omits some of them. The repertoire holds about 160,000 clones, about 81% seen once, with about a tenth in the top ten. Sample: peripheral blood. The source of these receptors is a human donor in a cohort sampled during active COVID-19. CDR3s include the opening cysteine and the closing phenylalanine or tryptophan. The D gene is left open where the match is weak. Clone size, where shown, is once, few, many, or a class for clones that have expanded.

v_gene	d_gene	abundance	j_gene	CDR3aa	CDR3nt
TRBV1	-	-	TRBJ1-5	CTSSQEAENQPQHF	TGCACCAGCAGCCAAGAGGCCGAAAATCAGCCCCAGCATTTT
TRBV28	TRBD1	-	TRBJ1-4	CASSLPPGTGGEKLFF	TGTGCCAGCAGTTTACCCCCCGGGACAGGGGGTGAAAAACTGTTTTTT
TRBV29-1	-	-	TRBJ2-5	CSVSVGAVQETQYF	TGCAGCGTTTCCGTGGGAGCCGTCCAAGAGACCCAGTACTTC
TRBV12-3/TRBV12-4	-	-	TRBJ1-2	CASRPSGVYGYTF	TGTGCCAGCAGACCCTCGGGGGTCTATGGCTACACCTTC
TRBV29-1	-	-	TRBJ2-3	CSVGLIATNTDTQYF	TGCAGCGTTGGACTTATAGCTACTAACACAGATACGCAGTATTTT
TRBV27	-	-	TRBJ1-2	CASSSFDSPSKGYTF	TGTGCCAGCAGTTCCTTCGACAGTCCTTCTAAAGGCTACACCTTC
TRBV5-8	TRBD1	-	TRBJ1-1	CASSLGQGRVAFF	TGTGCCAGCAGCTTGGGACAGGGGCGGGTGGCTTTCTTT
TRBV9	-	-	TRBJ2-7	CASSVDDRAGYEQYF	TGTGCCAGCAGCGTAGATGACAGGGCGGGATACGAGCAGTACTTC
TRBV6-5	TRBD1	-	TRBJ1-5	CASTRTGESNQPQHF	TGTGCCAGCACCCGGACAGGTGAAAGCAATCAGCCCCAGCATTTT
TRBV19	-	-	TRBJ2-1	CASSIGPGSNNEQFF	TGTGCCAGTAGTATAGGCCCCGGGTCGAACAATGAGCAGTTCTTC
TRBV6-1	TRBD1	-	TRBJ1-3	CASSEGTGQFSGNTIYF	TGTGCCAGCAGTGAAGGGACAGGGCAATTTTCTGGAAACACCATATATTTT
TRBV2	-	-	TRBJ2-7	CASSENGGAGYEQYF	TGTGCCAGCAGTGAAAATGGAGGGGCTGGCTACGAGCAGTACTTC
TRBV5-4	-	-	TRBJ2-5	CASSLSYDYQETQYF	TGTGCCAGCAGCTTGAGTTATGACTATCAAGAGACCCAGTACTTC
TRBV9	-	-	TRBJ2-1	CASSTALPTGRNEQFF	TGTGCCAGCAGCACCGCCTTACCGACAGGGAGGAATGAGCAGTTCTTC
TRBV29-1	-	-	TRBJ1-1	CSARDTDSEAFF	TGCAGCGCGAGGGACACAGACTCTGAAGCTTTCTTT
TRBV7-2	-	-	TRBJ1-1	CASTLGFGGTEAFF	TGTGCCAGCACCCTTGGGTTCGGGGGCACTGAAGCTTTCTTT
TRBV19	-	-	TRBJ2-6	CASSVINKGDTSGANVLTF	TGTGCCAGTAGTGTAATTAACAAGGGGGACACCTCTGGGGCCAACGTCCTGACTTTC
TRBV9	TRBD2	few	TRBJ2-7	CASSVVAGGPYEQYF	TGTGCCAGCAGCGTAGTCGCGGGAGGGCCGTACGAGCAGTACTTC
TRBV4-3	-	-	TRBJ2-6	CASSRSSGANVLTF	TGCGCCAGCAGCCGGAGCTCTGGGGCCAACGTCCTGACTTTC
TRBV11-3	-	-	TRBJ2-3	CASNQDSSDTQYF	TGTGCCAGCAACCAGGATTCTTCAGATACGCAGTATTTT
TRBV5-6	-	-	TRBJ1-1	CASSLEGVDTEAFF	TGTGCCAGCAGCTTGGAGGGAGTGGACACTGAAGCTTTCTTT
TRBV7-9	-	-	TRBJ1-3	CASSLSRVGNTIYF	TGTGCCAGCAGCCTCTCACGGGTCGGAAACACCATATATTTT
TRBV10-3	-	-	TRBJ2-5	CAISVGVQGTQYF	TGTGCCATCAGTGTCGGGGTTCAAGGGACCCAGTACTTC
TRBV18	TRBD1	-	TRBJ1-5	CASSPGQINQPQHF	TGTGCCAGCTCACCGGGACAGATAAATCAGCCCCAGCATTTT
TRBV9	-	-	TRBJ2-3	CASSVEGRGTDTQYF	TGTGCCAGCAGCGTAGAAGGGAGAGGGACAGATACGCAGTATTTT
TRBV20-1	-	once	TRBJ1-4	CSARGEKLFF	TGCAGTGCAAGAGGGGAGAAACTGTTTTTT
TRBV12-5	TRBD2	-	TRBJ2-1	CASAGTSGRREQFF	TGTGCTAGTGCCGGGACTAGCGGGAGGAGAGAGCAGTTCTTC
TRBV18	TRBD2	-	TRBJ2-7	CASSPPGLAGRSYEQYF	TGTGCCAGCTCACCACCTGGGCTAGCGGGACGCTCCTACGAGCAGTACTTC
TRBV19	-	few	TRBJ1-1	CASSQGVEAFF	TGTGCCAGTTCACAGGGTGTTGAAGCTTTCTTT
TRBV5-1	TRBD1	few	TRBJ2-7	CASSSELRGTGSDEQYF	TGCGCCAGCAGCTCGGAACTCCGGGGGACAGGGAGCGACGAGCAGTACTTC
TRBV5-1	-	-	TRBJ1-4	CASRSDSLMPVNEKLFF	TGCGCCAGCAGATCTGACAGTCTTATGCCCGTCAATGAAAAACTGTTTTTT
TRBV28	-	-	TRBJ1-4	CASSPGGAIANEKLFF	TGTGCCAGCAGTCCGGGCGGGGCCATAGCTAATGAAAAACTGTTTTTT
TRBV15	-	-	TRBJ2-5	CATSRGQNQETQYF	TGTGCCACCAGCAGAGGACAGAACCAAGAGACCCAGTACTTC
TRBV20-1	-	-	TRBJ1-2	CSAWGSEGYTF	TGCAGTGCATGGGGCTCCGAGGGCTACACCTTC
TRBV5-6	-	-	TRBJ2-2	CASSPGNTGELFF	TGTGCCAGCAGCCCCGGGAACACCGGGGAGCTGTTTTTT
TRBV6-1	-	-	TRBJ2-5	CASSDGRGRETQYF	TGTGCCAGCAGTGACGGACGGGGTAGGGAGACCCAGTACTTC
TRBV7-6	TRBD2	-	TRBJ2-1	CASSLLPSGGRGNNEQFF	TGTGCCAGCAGCTTACTCCCTAGCGGGGGCCGGGGGAACAATGAGCAGTTCTTC
TRBV14	TRBD2	-	TRBJ2-5	CASSQDLLSSGGMQETQYF	TGTGCCAGCAGCCAAGATCTGTTATCTTCGGGGGGGATGCAAGAGACCCAGTACTTC
TRBV30	-	-	TRBJ2-6	CAWSVTRSGVGANVLTF	TGTGCCTGGAGTGTAACGCGTTCAGGGGTCGGGGCCAACGTCCTGACTTTC
TRBV6-6	-	-	TRBJ2-1	CASRPWDGSSYNEQFF	TGTGCCAGCCGTCCCTGGGACGGGAGCTCCTACAATGAGCAGTTCTTC
TRBV30	TRBD2	few	TRBJ2-3	CAWSLAGGGAEDTQYF	TGTGCCTGGAGTTTAGCGGGAGGGGGGGCCGAAGATACGCAGTATTTT
TRBV4-2	TRBD2	-	TRBJ2-7	CASSPAAGDVPREQYF	TGTGCCAGCAGCCCCGCAGCGGGAGACGTTCCGCGGGAGCAGTACTTC
TRBV7-2	-	few	TRBJ1-2	CASSPKTDGYTF	TGTGCCAGCAGCCCAAAGACAGATGGCTACACCTTC
TRBV7-2	-	-	TRBJ1-1	CASSLRGRGEAFF	TGTGCCAGCAGCTTAAGGGGCAGAGGTGAAGCTTTCTTT
TRBV10-3	-	few	TRBJ2-7	CAISEGTPNVYEQYF	TGTGCCATCAGTGAAGGGACTCCGAATGTCTACGAGCAGTACTTC
TRBV28	TRBD1	-	TRBJ1-6	CASSLGQGSALHF	TGTGCCAGCAGTTTGGGACAGGGGTCGGCCCTCCACTTT
TRBV12-3/TRBV12-4	-	few	TRBJ2-1	CASKDTTGNEQFF	TGTGCCAGCAAAGACACTACAGGGAATGAGCAGTTCTTC
TRBV6-2/TRBV6-3	-	-	TRBJ2-7	CASSYSVGGEQYF	TGTGCCAGCAGTTACTCGGTGGGAGGCGAGCAGTACTTC
TRBV27	TRBD2	-	TRBJ2-3	CASRAGAPTDTQYF	TGTGCCAGCAGGGCGGGAGCGCCCACAGATACGCAGTATTTT
TRBV5-4	TRBD2	-	TRBJ2-3	CASSAAGLAGVTDTQYF	TGTGCCAGCAGCGCTGCTGGACTAGCGGGGGTAACAGATACGCAGTATTTT
TRBV4-3	TRBD1	-	TRBJ2-7	CASSQDPGQTYEQYF	TGCGCCAGCAGCCAAGACCCGGGACAGACCTACGAGCAGTACTTC
TRBV11-2	-	-	TRBJ1-1	CASSRAGGGTEAFF	TGTGCCAGCAGCCGAGCGGGGGGTGGCACTGAAGCTTTCTTT
TRBV11-2	-	-	TRBJ2-2	CASSSTDWDTGELFF	TGTGCCAGCAGCTCGACAGATTGGGACACCGGGGAGCTGTTTTTT
TRBV5-1	-	-	TRBJ2-1	CASSLLQKGDMNNEQFF	TGCGCCAGCAGCTTGCTCCAAAAGGGGGATATGAATAATGAGCAGTTCTTC
TRBV2	-	once	TRBJ1-1	CASRPDSEAFF	TGTGCCAGCAGACCGGACAGTGAAGCTTTCTTT
TRBV6-5	TRBD2	-	TRBJ2-1	CASSNGLAVNEQFF	TGTGCCAGCAGTAACGGACTAGCCGTCAATGAGCAGTTCTTC
TRBV9	-	-	TRBJ2-1	CASSVEHEQFF	TGTGCCAGCAGCGTAGAGCATGAGCAGTTCTTC